These 25 T cell receptor beta chains were sequenced from one sample in a study of blood T cells in healthy people across ages (dated by TCRdb to the mid-2010s). Library construction relied on 5' RACE. A second PCR of roughly 7 to 11 cycles was performed with a sample-barcoded 5' primer and a J-beta primer mix. TCRdb trimmed public reads at Q25 via fastp, called clones via MiXCR and kept in-frame beta chains. For every CDR3 protein sequence, its rows merge into one entry that carries the most common genes and DNA. This sample lists fewer than 2 million distinct CDR3 sequences; about 39% were detected once. Of the sample, about 21% falls within the top ten clones. Sequencing was done on a sample of blood. The origin of the receptors is a human donor in good health.

There are a few counts of this clonotype. This chain links TRBV28 with TRBJ1-2; 7 bases line up with TRBD1. V trimming: 7 bases; J trimming: 8 bases; junction bases outside the gene matches: 10. The length of the CDR3 is 13 residues. Germline V gives CDR1 MDHEN, CDR2 SYDVKM. The CDR3 loop reads CASTQGGQGGYTF. The CDR3 nucleotides are TGTGCCAGCACTCAGGGGGGACAAGGCGGCTACACCTTC.

Comment on this clonotype: The junction shows a germline mismatch at one end, possibly a read error. The chain uses TRBV4-2 and TRBJ1-6, with a weak D call TRBD1 (5 bases). This CDR3 is 15 amino acids long. Germline V CDR1 and CDR2: LGHNA, YNFKEQ. In DNA form, the CDR3 reads TGTGCCAGCAGCCAAGAGGGGGACTATAATTCACTCCTCCACTTT. This codes for CASSQEGDYNSLLHF.

The rearrangement links TRBV5-6 to TRBJ2-5; 7 bases map to TRBD1. Germline V CDR1 and CDR2: SGHDT, YYEEEE. This CDR3 is built from 15 residues. V lost 0 bases to trimming and J lost 11 bases; unmatched junction nucleotides: 13. CDR3 in DNA: TGTGCCAGCAGCTTGGCCAGCAGACAGGGCTATGAGCAGTACTTC. Translating it yields CASSLASRQGYEQYF.

With respect to this clonotype: This may be a read error, as it is one base from a much larger clone. The chain employs TRBV13 and TRBJ2-1; 11 bases align to TRBD2. J gave up 5 bases and V 3 bases, and 3 bases lay outside the gene matches. Germline CDR1 PRHDT, CDR2 FYEKMQ (reference sequence). The CDR3 totals 15 residues. CDR3 coding DNA: TGTGCCAGCAGCTTTGCTAGCGGGGGGCACAATGAGCAGTTCTTC. Its protein product is CASSFASGGHNEQFF.

The gene calls are TRBV6-5 and TRBJ2-1; possibly TRBD1 for D (6 bases). Trimming stripped 5 bases from V and 8 bases from J, with 19 bases between. CDR3 length: 15 amino acids. Per the germline V gene, CDR1 is MNHEY and CDR2 is SVGAGI. CDR3 region: CASSRADSTRDEQFF. The CDR3 DNA follows: TGTGCCAGCAGTCGAGCGGACAGTACCAGGGATGAGCAGTTCTTC.

The chain recombines TRBV15 with TRBJ2-1, with 7 bases identical to TRBD2. Germline CDR1 reads LNHNV; CDR2 reads YYDKDF (reference sequence). The CDR3 length is 13 residues. V gave up 0 bases and J gave up 15 bases; unmatched junction bases: 8. DNA of the CDR3: TGTGCCACCAGCAGAGATACGAGCGGGAAGGCGTTCTTC. This gives the protein CATSRDTSGKAFF.

This clonotype was counted a few times. The chain joins TRBV12-3 or TRBV12-4 to TRBJ2-2; TRBD2 might be the D (6 bases). The CDR3 is 11 amino acids. Trimming shortened V by 3 bases and J by 11 bases, and 7 bases separated the two germline ends. CDR3 nucleotide sequence: TGTGCCAGCAGTTTCGGGAGAGAGCTGTTTTTT. It codes for CASSFGRELFF.

This clonotype showed up just a few times. This chain links TRBV12-3 or TRBV12-4 with TRBJ2-3; no clear D gene. V lost 4 bases, J lost 2 bases, and 10 bases lay in between. The CDR3 sequence is 14 residues long. CDR3 coding DNA: TGTGCCAGCAGTTCTGGGCAACACACAGATACGCAGTATTTT. Protein sequence: CASSSGQHTDTQYF.

The rearrangement uses TRBV27 and TRBJ2-5, with 8 positions matching TRBD2. Trimming at V came to 2 bases and at J to 2 bases, leaving 4 bases not matched to a gene. The CDR3 runs to 15 residues. Germline V gene lookup returns CDR1 MNHEY and CDR2 SMNVEV (reference sequence). CDR3 nucleotide sequence: TGTGCCAGCAGTTTAAAGGCGGGGGGACAAGAGACCCAGTACTTC. Its translation: CASSLKAGGQETQYF.

The rearrangement links TRBV4-2 to TRBJ1-2, with D perhaps TRBD1 (5 bases). The CDR3 has 14 residues. V was cut by 0 bases and J by 5 bases, with 10 bases left in between. Germline CDR1 and CDR2: LGHNA and YNFKEQ. The CDR3 here is CASSQDTGQYGYTF. CDR3 nucleotides: TGTGCCAGCAGCCAAGATACAGGCCAGTATGGCTACACCTTC.

This clonotype appeared a few times. The chain links TRBV5-1 to TRBJ2-4; TRBD1 matches at 7 bases. V lost 0 bases and J lost 2; bases outside the gene matches: 11. Germline V CDR1 and CDR2: SGHRS, YFSETQ. This CDR3 region has 18 residues. This CDR3 is CASSLAVQGQRTKNIQYF. The DNA for the CDR3 is TGCGCCAGCAGCTTGGCCGTCCAGGGACAGAGGACCAAAAACATTCAGTACTTC.

This clonotype came up a few times. The V and J genes are TRBV20-1 and TRBJ2-7, with TRBD2 matching 7 bases. The ends lost 1 base at V and 3 bases at J; junction bases unmatched: 6. CDR1 is DFQATT and CDR2 is SNEGSKA in the germline V gene (reference sequence). The CDR3 contains 14 residues. CDR3 coding DNA: TGCAGTGCTAGAGTTGGCAGCGGGGTCTACGAGCAGTACTTC. Residues: CSARVGSGVYEQYF.

The gene calls are TRBV3-1 and TRBJ1-2, with a tentative D call TRBD1 (5 bases). Germline V gene data show CDR1 as LGHDT and CDR2 as YNNKEL (reference sequence). V was pared by 2 bases and J by 3 bases, with 13 bases between. The CDR3 sequence is 15 residues long. The CDR3 sequence is CASSQRGAKDYGYTF. The DNA of the CDR3 is TGTGCCAGCAGCCAAAGGGGCGCAAAGGACTATGGCTACACCTTC.

This chain joins TRBV10-3 and TRBJ2-2, with 9 bases lining up with TRBD1. The germline gives CDR1 ENHRY, CDR2 SYGVKD. V shed 7 bases and J 1 base; nucleotides not matched to a gene: 4. The CDR3 is 15 residues long. CDR3 region: CAIKGQGWNTGELFF. The CDR3 coding sequence is TGTGCCATCAAAGGACAGGGGTGGAACACCGGGGAGCTGTTTTTT.

This chain links TRBV5-1 with TRBJ1-2; D is undetermined. V was clipped by 0 bases and J by 13 bases, with 13 bases between them. The germline gives CDR1 SGHRS, CDR2 YFSETQ. This CDR3 contains 12 residues. CDR3 bases: TGCGCCAGCAGCTTGGCCGATACTGGGGTCACCTTC. Amino acid sequence: CASSLADTGVTF.

This clonotype was found many times. The chain combines TRBV29-1 with TRBJ2-4; D unclear. Germline-derived CDR1 and CDR2 are SQVTM and ANQGSEA. The CDR3 is 14 residues long. Trimming pared 6 bases from V and 5 bases from J, leaving 17 bases between. The CDR3 reads CSVSPWTDENIQYF. Written as DNA, the CDR3 is TGCAGCGTCAGCCCTTGGACGGACGAAAACATTCAGTACTTC.

The gene calls are TRBV4-3 and TRBJ2-5; D is ambiguous. From germline, CDR1 is LGHNA and CDR2 YSLEER. The CDR3 sequence is 15 residues long. Trimming took off 4 bases at V and 0 bases at J, with 12 bases between the two ends. This chain's CDR3 is CASSLGLEYQETQYF. CDR3 DNA sequence: TGCGCCAGCAGCCTTGGGCTAGAATACCAAGAGACCCAGTACTTC.

In its sample, this clonotype was seen a few times. Likely a read error: the CDR3 ends without its conserved phenylalanine or tryptophan. The V gene is TRBV20-1, the J gene TRBJ1-1; a weak D match, TRBD1 (5 bases). The germline V gene has CDR1 DFQATT and CDR2 SNEGSKA (reference sequence). CDR3 size: 12 residues. The CDR3 region has the DNA TGCAGGGCTAGGAGGGGAGACACTGAAGCTTTCCTT. This sequence encodes CRARRGDTEAFL.

V usage is TRBV5-5 and J usage is TRBJ1-2; maybe TRBD1 (6 bases). CDR3 length equals 16 residues. Germline CDR1 reads SGHKS; CDR2 reads YYEKEE (reference sequence). Deletions cut 1 base from V and 1 base from J, with 14 bases between. The CDR3: CASSLRPGVVNYGYTF. The CDR3 nucleotides are TGTGCCAGCAGCTTGCGCCCAGGGGTTGTTAACTATGGCTACACCTTC.

The V and J genes are TRBV4-2 and TRBJ2-1; tentative D call: TRBD2 (5 bases). Trimming removed 0 bases from V and 5 bases from J, with 14 bases in between. The CDR3 runs 16 residues. Germline CDR1 and CDR2: LGHNA and YNFKEQ. The CDR3 DNA is TGTGCCAGCAGCCAAGAGCGGAGGAATACCCACAATGAGCAGTTCTTC. Translating it yields CASSQERRNTHNEQFF.

The chain recombines TRBV20-1 with TRBJ1-5; D gene ambiguous. Germline V lookup: CDR1 DFQATT, CDR2 SNEGSKA (reference sequence). The CDR3 runs 13 residues. Trimming took off 3 bases at V and 2 bases at J, with 8 bases between the two ends. CDR3 sequence: CSASPQGNQPQHF. As DNA, the CDR3 is TGCAGTGCTAGTCCGCAGGGCAATCAGCCCCAGCATTTT.

This clonotype was observed a handful of times. V gene TRBV20-1 combines with J gene TRBJ1-5; the D gene is possibly TRBD1 (5 bases). Deletions cut 6 bases from V and 3 bases from J, with 15 bases between. The CDR3 has 14 amino acids. Germline CDR1 reads DFQATT; CDR2 reads SNEGSKA (reference sequence). The CDR3: CSASRARNNQPQHF. CDR3 nucleotides: TGCAGTGCAAGCAGGGCAAGGAACAATCAGCCCCAGCATTTT.

The chain recombines TRBV15 with TRBJ1-1; 7 positions match TRBD1. Germline V lookup: CDR1 LNHNV, CDR2 YYDKDF (reference sequence). Trimming took 6 bases from V and 4 from J; bases not matched to a gene: 5. The CDR3 consists of 13 residues. CDR3 protein: CATSTGTATEAFF. The CDR3 DNA is TGTGCCACCAGTACAGGGACAGCCACTGAAGCTTTCTTT.

The gene calls are TRBV6-5 and TRBJ1-1; D is perhaps TRBD1 (6 bases). V shed 11 bases and J shed 0 bases, with 16 bases lying between them. Germline V lookup: CDR1 MNHEY, CDR2 SVGAGI. CDR3 size: 14 residues. CDR3 sequence (DNA): TGTGCCTGCAAAGGAGGGGGGATGAACACTGAAGCTTTCTTT. The encoded protein is CACKGGGMNTEAFF.

In its sample, this clonotype was seen a few times. The chain uses TRBV7-2 and TRBJ2-3; no reliable D call. This CDR3 has 15 residues. Trimming cost V 5 bases and J 1 base, with 13 bases left between them. Germline V gene data show CDR1 as SGHTA and CDR2 as FQGNSA. Here the CDR3 reads CASSPRAPRTDTQYF. The CDR3 nucleotides are TGTGCCAGCAGCCCCCGGGCACCCCGCACAGATACGCAGTATTTT.